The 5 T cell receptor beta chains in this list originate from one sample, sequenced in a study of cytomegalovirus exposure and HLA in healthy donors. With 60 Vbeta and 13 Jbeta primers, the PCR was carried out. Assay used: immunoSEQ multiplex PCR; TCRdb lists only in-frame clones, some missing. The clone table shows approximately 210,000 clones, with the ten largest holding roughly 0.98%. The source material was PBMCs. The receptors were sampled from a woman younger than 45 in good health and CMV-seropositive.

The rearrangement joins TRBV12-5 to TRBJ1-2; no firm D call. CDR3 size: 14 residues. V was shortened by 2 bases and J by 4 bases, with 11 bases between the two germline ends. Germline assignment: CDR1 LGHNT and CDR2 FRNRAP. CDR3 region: CASGLTPLGYGYTF. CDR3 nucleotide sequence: TGTGCTAGTGGTTTGACCCCCCTAGGCTATGGCTACACCTTC.

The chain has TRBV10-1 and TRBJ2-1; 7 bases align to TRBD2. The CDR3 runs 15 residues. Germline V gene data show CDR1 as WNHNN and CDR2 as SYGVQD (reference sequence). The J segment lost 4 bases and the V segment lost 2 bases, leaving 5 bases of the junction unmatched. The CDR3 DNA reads TGCGCCAGCAGTGAGGAGGGCGGGAGATACAATGAGCAGTTCTTC. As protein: CASSEEGGRYNEQFF.

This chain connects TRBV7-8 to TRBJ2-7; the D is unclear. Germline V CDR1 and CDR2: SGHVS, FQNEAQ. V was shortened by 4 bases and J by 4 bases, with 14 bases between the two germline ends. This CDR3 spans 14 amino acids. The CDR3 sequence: CASSSFYSSYEQYF. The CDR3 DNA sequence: TGTGCCAGCAGCTCCTTCTATAGCTCGTACGAGCAGTACTTC.

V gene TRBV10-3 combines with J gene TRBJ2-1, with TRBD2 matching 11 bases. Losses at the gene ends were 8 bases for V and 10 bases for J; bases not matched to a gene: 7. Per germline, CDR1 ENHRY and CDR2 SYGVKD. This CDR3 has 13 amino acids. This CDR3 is CAILTSGSREQFF. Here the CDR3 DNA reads TGTGCCATCCTCACTAGCGGGAGTCGAGAGCAGTTCTTC.

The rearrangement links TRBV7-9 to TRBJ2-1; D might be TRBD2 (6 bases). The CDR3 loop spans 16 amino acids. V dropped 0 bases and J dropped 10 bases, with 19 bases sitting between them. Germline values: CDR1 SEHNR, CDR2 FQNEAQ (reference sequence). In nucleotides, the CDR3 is TGTGCCAGCAGCTTAGCGGCTCTAGCGCCACGGCCAGAGCAGTTCTTC. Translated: CASSLAALAPRPEQFF.